Included here is one T cell receptor (beta chain) sequence, with context. The CDR3 is 18 residues long. V lost 0 bases and J lost 5; bases outside the gene matches: 14. CDR1 and CDR2 (germline): SGHDN, FVKESK. 60 Vbeta and 13 Jbeta primers were used in PCR. Measured with immunoSEQ multiplex PCR; TCRdb has only the in-frame clones, and not every one. The sample holds roughly 110,000 clones, under 70% seen once. This sample is drawn from a study of cytomegalovirus exposure and HLA in healthy donors. Sequencing input: PBMCs. The origin of this receptor is a man between 18 and 35 years old in good health and CMV-seropositive. This rearrangement joins TRBV14 to TRBJ2-7; TRBD2 matches at 9 bases. CDR3 bases: TGTGCCAGCAGCCAAGAAATCTTAGCGGGGGAGGCAGGGAACGAGCAGTACTTC. Protein: CASSQEILAGEAGNEQYF.